The present T cell receptor beta chain was sequenced within a study of T cell repertoires in cytomegalovirus infection. Points from the study as a whole: Totalled public TCR beta family frequency picked out people who carried CMV plus the relevant HLA.

This clonotype turned up a few times. As yet, its antigen is unknown. The CDR3 consists of 16 residues. The germline CDR1 and CDR2 sequences are SGHTA and FQGNSA. The V end lost 1 base, the J end lost 3 bases, and 15 bases lay between the germline ends. MiXCR, applied by TCRdb to the reads, yields one record per CDR3 protein. The profile covers 290,000 or so distinct CDR3 sequences, with roughly 26% appearing a single time and more than 11% taken by the ten largest. The TCR sequence derives from a human donor in good health (CMV status not recorded). Some clones in this sample may be carry-over from other donors' samples. Sequenced: PBMCs. The rearrangement links TRBV7-2 to TRBJ1-1; a possible D gene is TRBD1 (5 bases). The CDR3 DNA reads as TGTGCCAGCAGCTTAGTGGGGGGGAATAGGTACACTGAAGCTTTCTTT. This translates into CASSLVGGNRYTEAFF.